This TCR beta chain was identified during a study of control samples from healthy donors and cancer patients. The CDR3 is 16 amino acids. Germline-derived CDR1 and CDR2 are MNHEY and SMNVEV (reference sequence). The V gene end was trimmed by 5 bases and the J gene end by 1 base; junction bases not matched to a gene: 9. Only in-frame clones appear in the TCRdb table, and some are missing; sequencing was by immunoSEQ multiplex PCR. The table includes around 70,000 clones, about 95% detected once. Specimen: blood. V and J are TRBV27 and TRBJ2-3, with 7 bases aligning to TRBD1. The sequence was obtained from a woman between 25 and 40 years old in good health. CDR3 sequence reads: CASSPGTEIRTDTQYF. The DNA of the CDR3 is TGTGCCAGCAGTCCGGGGACAGAGATCCGCACAGATACGCAGTATTTT.